This TCR beta chain derives from a study of T cell responses to AZD1222 COVID-19 vaccine. Study observations and caveats: Samples come after the peak T cell response, not at day 14.

Some clones are missing from TCRdb's copy, which holds only in-frame ones; the method was immunoSEQ multiplex PCR. The sample holds 65,000 to 90,000 clones, less than 90% seen once. Remarks on this clone: The antigen remains undetermined.

Trimming stripped 1 base from V and 3 bases from J, with 13 bases between. Looked up from germline, CDR1 is SGHAT and CDR2 is FQNNGV. The CDR3 totals 15 residues. Sequencing was performed on peripheral blood, taken on day 0 of AZD1222 vaccination. The clonotype originates from an adult in good health. The J gene is TRBJ2-7, the V gene TRBV11-2, with a weak D call TRBD2 (5 bases). The CDR3 nucleotides are TGTGCCAGCAGCTTAGCGGGTGGAGGCCTCTACGAGCAGTACTTC. It encodes CASSLAGGGLYEQYF.